Below are 27 T cell receptor beta chains sequenced from a single sample in a study of shared clonotypes between healthy human individuals. Generated by immunoSEQ multiplex PCR, the TCRdb table keeps only in-frame clones and is missing some. The sample lists about 2 million clones, roughly 94% occurring once. Sequences were obtained from naive CD4+ T cells sorted from blood. As for subset: CD45RA+ positively selected. The receptors stem from a young man in good health.

This chain joins TRBV6-5 and TRBJ2-5; weak D call: TRBD2 (6 bases). Germline V gives CDR1 MNHEY, CDR2 SVGAGI. The CDR3 length is 15 residues. The V end lost 6 bases, the J end lost 4 bases, and 18 bases lay between the germline ends. CDR3 protein: CASSQTGTGGETQYF. The CDR3 DNA is TGTGCCAGCAGCCAAACCGGGACTGGGGGAGAGACCCAGTACTTC.

This clone has just one count. CDR3 nucleotides: TGTGCCAGCAGTTCCCAGACGCGGGGGATCACAGATACGCAGTATTTT. This codes for CASSSQTRGITDTQYF. The rearrangement uses TRBV28 and TRBJ2-3; 7 positions match TRBD2. J was trimmed by 2 bases and V by 4 bases; bases with no gene match: 9. This CDR3 is 16 amino acids long. Looked up from germline, CDR1 is MDHEN and CDR2 is SYDVKM.

The rearrangement links TRBV5-4 to TRBJ1-3; D uncertain. The CDR3 contains 14 residues. Between the trimmed V and J ends, which lost 10 bases and 0 bases, there was a span of 14 bases. The germline gives CDR1 SGHNT, CDR2 YYREEE (reference sequence). The CDR3 nucleotides are TGTGCCGCATGCTGGGGTCCCTCTGGAAACACCATATATTTT. Translating gives CAACWGPSGNTIYF.

As to this clone: This specimen includes other DNA sequences encoding the same CDR3. The chain links TRBV9 to TRBJ2-5, with D tentatively TRBD1 (6 bases). Per the germline V gene, CDR1 is SGDLS and CDR2 is YYNGEE. The germline V and J ends were trimmed by 3 bases and 0 bases, with 9 bases remaining between them. The CDR3 totals 14 residues. The DNA for the CDR3 is TGTGCCAGCAGCGGAACAGGGAACCAAGAGACCCAGTACTTC. Its translation: CASSGTGNQETQYF. The whole variable domain, remainder taken from reference TRBV9 and TRBJ2-5, is DSGVTQTPKHLITATGQRVTLRCSPRSGDLSVYWYQQSLDQGLQFLIQYYNGEERAKGNILERFSAQQFPDLHSELNLSSLELGDSALYFCASSGTGNQETQYFGPGTRLLVL.

This clone was observed once. The V call is TRBV19, the J call TRBJ2-1; 8 nucleotides match TRBD2. This CDR3 region has 15 residues. J lost 3 bases, V lost 2 bases, and 3 bases had no gene match. The germline V gene has CDR1 LNHDA and CDR2 SQIVND (reference sequence). The CDR3 DNA reads as TGTGCCAGTAGTATAAGGAGCGGGAGCTACAATGAGCAGTTCTTC. This encodes CASSIRSGSYNEQFF.

V gene TRBV4-1 combines with J gene TRBJ2-7; TRBD1 matches at 11 bases. Trimming took 4 bases from V and 6 from J; bases not matched to a gene: 11. CDR1 and CDR2 from the germline V gene are MGHRA and YSYEKL. This CDR3 spans 16 amino acids. The CDR3: CASSLPTGTGGGEQYF. The CDR3 nucleotides are TGCGCCAGCAGCCTACCCACCGGGACAGGGGGGGGCGAGCAGTACTTC.

The CDR3 DNA reads as TGTGCCAGCAGTCACAACAGGGTGGAACTATGGCTAGACACCTTC. It translates to CASSHNRVELWLDTF. The rearrangement links TRBV6-6 to TRBJ1-2; D is perhaps TRBD1 (6 bases). V was cut by 5 bases and J by 12 bases, with 25 bases left in between. Germline CDR1 MNHNY, CDR2 SVGAGI (reference sequence). The CDR3 sequence is 15 residues long.

Remarks on this clone: This same CDR3 is encoded by further DNA sequences in the sample. V and J are TRBV6-5 and TRBJ1-6, with D tentatively TRBD1 (5 bases). The CDR3 is made up of 14 amino acids. Germline CDR1 is MNHEY and CDR2 is SVGAGI. Between the trimmed V and J ends, which lost 2 bases and 7 bases, there was a span of 9 bases. CDR3 in DNA: TGTGCCAGCAGTTACGGGCAGGGAAATTCACCCCTCCACTTT. Translating gives CASSYGQGNSPLHF.

The rearrangement uses TRBV19 and TRBJ1-6, with D hard to call. This CDR3 has 14 residues. The V end was cut by 8 bases, the J end by 6 bases, with 14 bases between. The germline V gene encodes CDR1 LNHDA and CDR2 SQIVND (reference sequence). This CDR3 is CASQALYGNSPLHF. CDR3 in DNA: TGTGCCAGTCAGGCGTTGTACGGTAATTCACCCCTCCACTTT.

On this clone: At the DNA level, this CDR3 is encoded by other sequences in the same sample as well. V gene TRBV6-1 combines with J gene TRBJ2-7; a weak D match, TRBD2 (6 bases). Germline CDR1 reads MNHNS; CDR2 reads SASEGT. Trimming stripped 3 bases from V and 4 bases from J, with 16 bases between. The CDR3 totals 15 residues. CDR3 residues: CASSEGGLGGYEQYF. In nucleotides, the CDR3 is TGTGCCAGCAGTGAGGGGGGTTTGGGTGGTTACGAGCAGTACTTC.

This clone occurred once. The chain links TRBV5-4 to TRBJ2-7; D is possibly TRBD1 or TRBD2 (5 bases each). CDR3 length: 15 amino acids. Trimming stripped 0 bases from V and 5 bases from J, with 15 bases between. In germline, CDR1 is SGHNT, CDR2 YYREEE (reference sequence). CDR3 nucleotide sequence: TGTGCCAGCAGCTTGGATCAGGGAGCGGCGCACGAGCAGTACTTC. Its translation: CASSLDQGAAHEQYF. The full variable domain, with the rest looked up from reference TRBV5-4 and TRBJ2-7, is ETGVTQSPTHLIKTRGQQVTLRCSSQSGHNTVSWYQQALGQGPQFIFQYYREEENGRGNFPPRFSGLQFPNYSSELNVNALELDDSALYLCASSLDQGAAHEQYFGPGTRLTVT.

Turning to this clone: Other DNA sequences in this specimen translate into the identical CDR3. The chain has TRBV19 and TRBJ1-5; 7 positions agree with TRBD1. This CDR3 has 15 residues. CDR1 is LNHDA, CDR2 SQIVND, per germline (reference sequence). Unmatched junction bases numbered 3, after V lost 3 bases and J lost 1 base. CDR3 amino acids: CASSIAGGSNQPQHF. CDR3 DNA: TGTGCCAGTAGTATTGCAGGGGGAAGCAATCAGCCCCAGCATTTT.

The gene calls are TRBV7-9 and TRBJ1-4, with TRBD1 matching over 9 bases. V lost 5 bases to trimming and J lost 8 bases; unmatched junction nucleotides: 15. Germline V lookup: CDR1 SEHNR, CDR2 FQNEAQ (reference sequence). CDR3 length: 17 amino acids. This CDR3 reads CASSRRPPTGGLEKLFF. Here the CDR3 DNA reads TGTGCCAGCAGCCGCCGCCCCCCGACAGGGGGTTTGGAAAAACTGTTTTTT. Combining the CDR3 with reference TRBV7-9 and TRBJ1-4 gives the whole variable domain DTGVSQNPRHKITKRGQNVTFRCDPISEHNRLYWYRQTLGQGPEFLTYFQNEAQLEKSRLLSDRFSAERPKGSFSTLEIQRTEQGDSAMYLCASSRRPPTGGLEKLFFGSGTQLSVL.

The chain couples TRBV5-6 to TRBJ2-6; a weak D match, TRBD2 (5 bases). The CDR3 has 14 residues. The V and J ends lost 2 bases and 3 bases respectively, with 6 bases between them. Germline V CDR1 and CDR2: SGHDT, YYEEEE. The CDR3 loop is CASSFRDGANVLTF. CDR3 bases: TGTGCCAGCAGCTTTCGGGATGGGGCCAACGTCCTGACTTTC. Full variable domain (missing parts from reference TRBV5-6 and TRBJ2-6): DAGVTQSPTHLIKTRGQQVTLRCSPKSGHDTVSWYQQALGQGPQFIFQYYEEEERQRGNFPDRFSGHQFPNYSSELNVNALLLGDSALYLCASSFRDGANVLTFGAGSRLTVL.

The chain employs TRBV28 and TRBJ1-5; tentatively, D is TRBD1 (5 bases). With 7 bases removed from V and 7 bases from J, the gap between germline ends came to 8 bases. The CDR3 extends over 11 amino acids. Germline lookup yields CDR1 MDHEN and CDR2 SYDVKM. The CDR3 region is CASTGSQPQHF. The CDR3 DNA reads TGTGCCAGCACAGGGAGCCAGCCCCAGCATTTT.

On this clone: The same CDR3 also results from other DNA sequences found in this sample. The chain carries TRBV10-3 and TRBJ1-3; D is uncertain. Germline CDR1 ENHRY, CDR2 SYGVKD. Trimming left V 8 bases short and J 0 bases short, with 8 bases between. CDR3 size: 13 residues. In DNA, the CDR3 is TGTGCCATCTCAGGAGTCTCTGGAAACACCATATATTTT. Encoded protein: CAISGVSGNTIYF.

J is TRBJ2-2 and V is TRBV4-3; TRBD2 aligns across 7 bases. V shed 1 base, J shed 2 bases, and the junction held 7 bases outside the gene matches. The CDR3 is 17 residues long. The germline V gene has CDR1 LGHNA and CDR2 YSLEER. The CDR3 DNA follows: TGCGCCAGCAGCCAAGTTAGCCTAGCGGCCAACACCGGGGAGCTGTTTTTT. It codes for CASSQVSLAANTGELFF.

V usage is TRBV7-2 and J usage is TRBJ2-3; tentatively, D is TRBD1 (6 bases). The ends were cut back, 2 bases at V and 4 bases at J, with 10 bases in the middle. This CDR3 contains 14 residues. CDR1 and CDR2 (germline): SGHTA, FQGNSA. CDR3 region: CASSLREGADTQYF. As DNA, the CDR3 is TGTGCCAGCAGCTTAAGAGAGGGGGCAGATACGCAGTATTTT.

The rearrangement joins TRBV2 to TRBJ2-7, with D perhaps matching TRBD1 (6 bases). Germline assignment: CDR1 SNHLY and CDR2 FYNNEI. Deletions cut 5 bases from V and 3 bases from J, with 14 bases between. The CDR3 consists of 14 residues. CDR3 sequence reads: CASSPNRVGYEQYF. CDR3 bases: TGTGCCAGCAGTCCAAACAGGGTAGGCTACGAGCAGTACTTC.

J is TRBJ1-6 and V is TRBV19; the D gene is possibly TRBD1 (6 bases). The CDR3 is 14 residues long. Trimming removed 7 bases from V and 8 bases from J, with 15 bases in between. Germline CDR1 reads LNHDA; CDR2 reads SQIVND (reference sequence). The CDR3, as DNA: TGTGCCAGTACCATAGGGGGGGTAGATTCACCCCTCCACTTT. Its protein product is CASTIGGVDSPLHF.

With respect to this clone: The same CDR3 can be traced to other DNA sequences in this sample. The chain recombines TRBV5-4 with TRBJ1-3; tentative D call: TRBD1 (6 bases). The germline V gene has CDR1 SGHNT and CDR2 YYREEE (reference sequence). This CDR3 comprises 16 residues. Trimming left V 0 bases short and J 0 bases short, with 10 bases between. The CDR3: CASSLEGQLSGNTIYF. The CDR3 DNA reads TGTGCCAGCAGCTTGGAAGGACAGCTCTCTGGAAACACCATATATTTT.

The chain couples TRBV11-2 to TRBJ1-1, with D perhaps TRBD1 (5 bases). The CDR3 has 14 residues. V dropped 3 bases and J dropped 4 bases, with 12 bases sitting between them. Germline assignment: CDR1 SGHAT and CDR2 FQNNGV. The CDR3 sequence is CASSFQGSSTEAFF. CDR3 coding DNA: TGTGCCAGCAGCTTCCAGGGATCAAGCACTGAAGCTTTCTTT.

The chain is built from TRBV30 and TRBJ2-5; 9 nucleotides align to TRBD2. The CDR3 is 13 residues long. In germline, CDR1 is GTSNPN, CDR2 SVGIG (reference sequence). The V gene end was trimmed by 5 bases and the J gene end by 4 bases; junction bases not matched to a gene: 5. CDR3 in amino acids: CAWFGLAPETQYF. CDR3 in DNA: TGTGCCTGGTTCGGACTAGCGCCAGAGACCCAGTACTTC.

The V and J genes are TRBV5-8 and TRBJ2-3, with 9 bases aligning to TRBD2. This CDR3 is 15 amino acids long. The ends lost 1 base at V and 5 bases at J; junction bases unmatched: 5. Germline CDR1 and CDR2: SGHTS and YDEGEE. The CDR3 DNA reads TGTGCCAGCAGCTTGAGCGGGAGGCAGGGAGATACGCAGTATTTT. This encodes CASSLSGRQGDTQYF. Full variable domain (outside the CDR3, taken from reference TRBV5-8 and TRBJ2-3): EAGVTQSPTHLIKTRGQQATLRCSPISGHTSVYWYQQALGLGLQFLLWYDEGEERNRGNFPPRFSGRQFPNYSSELNVNALELEDSALYLCASSLSGRQGDTQYFGPGTRLTVL.

A remark on this clone: Other DNA sequences of this sample code for an identical CDR3. The chain has TRBV11-2 and TRBJ2-1; D remains unclear. CDR1 is SGHAT and CDR2 is FQNNGV in the germline V gene. The CDR3 extends over 15 amino acids. Trimming removed 1 base at V and 0 bases at J, with 7 bases between. The CDR3 spells CASSLGHYSYNEQFF. The CDR3 region has the DNA TGTGCCAGCAGCTTAGGACACTACTCCTACAATGAGCAGTTCTTC. The whole variable domain, remainder taken from reference TRBV11-2 and TRBJ2-1, is EAGVAQSPRYKIIEKRQSVAFWCNPISGHATLYWYQQILGQGPKLLIQFQNNGVVDDSQLPKDRFSAERLKGVDSTLKIQPAKLEDSAVYLCASSLGHYSYNEQFFGPGTRLTVL.

The chain recombines TRBV12-2 with TRBJ1-1; TRBD1 reflects the table's D call only, with no check against the DNA. TRBV12-2 is tagged as a pseudogene. The CDR3 length is 17 residues. CDR3: CASCLSRRTGANTEAFF. The CDR3 nucleotides read TGTGCAAGTTGCTTATCCCGAAGGACAGGGGCGAACACTGAAGCTTTCTTT.

The chain links TRBV9 to TRBJ1-5; no definite D call. Trimming removed 0 bases at V and 3 bases at J, with 16 bases between. Looked up from germline, CDR1 is SGDLS and CDR2 is YYNGEE. The CDR3 consists of 17 residues. The CDR3 region is CASSVGGRPTPNQPQHF. DNA for the CDR3: TGTGCCAGCAGCGTAGGCGGCCGTCCAACTCCCAATCAGCCCCAGCATTTT.